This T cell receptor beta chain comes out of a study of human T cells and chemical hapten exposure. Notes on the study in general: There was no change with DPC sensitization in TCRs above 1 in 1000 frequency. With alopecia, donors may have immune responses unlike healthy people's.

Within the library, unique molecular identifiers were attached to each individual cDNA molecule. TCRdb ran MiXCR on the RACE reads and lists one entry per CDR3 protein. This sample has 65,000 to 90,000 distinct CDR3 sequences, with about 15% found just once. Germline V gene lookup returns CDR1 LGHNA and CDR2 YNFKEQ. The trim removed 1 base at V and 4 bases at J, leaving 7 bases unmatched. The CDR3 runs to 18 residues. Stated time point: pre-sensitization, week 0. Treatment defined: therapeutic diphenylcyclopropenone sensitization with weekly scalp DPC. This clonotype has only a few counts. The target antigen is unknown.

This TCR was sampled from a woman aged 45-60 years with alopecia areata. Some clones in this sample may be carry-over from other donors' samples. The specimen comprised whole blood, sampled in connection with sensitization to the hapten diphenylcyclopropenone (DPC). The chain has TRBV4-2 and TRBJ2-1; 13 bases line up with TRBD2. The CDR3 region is CASSQGTSGSMGYNEQFF. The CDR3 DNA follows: TGTGCCAGCAGCCAAGGGACTAGCGGGAGTATGGGTTACAATGAGCAGTTCTTC.